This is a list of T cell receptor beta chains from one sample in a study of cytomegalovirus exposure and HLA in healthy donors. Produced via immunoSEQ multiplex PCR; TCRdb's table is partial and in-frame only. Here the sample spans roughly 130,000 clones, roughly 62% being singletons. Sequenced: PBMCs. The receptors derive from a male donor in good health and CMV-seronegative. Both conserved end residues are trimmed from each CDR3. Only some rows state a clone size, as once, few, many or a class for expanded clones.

ASSFPLGQGSTDTQY | NA | TRBV5-4
ASSHGTSGGASNEQF | NA | TRBV4-1
ASSLAGGTAPYEQY | NA | TRBV7-8
ASSEDRVAGYT | NA | TRBV5-8
ASSLIDRGHEQY | NA | TRBV7-2
ASIRVSATDTQY | once | TRBV10-1
ASSLGGRNTEAF | few | TRBV5-1
ASSKTGQSRSYGYT | NA | TRBV6-4
ASSLNWRTTDTQY | NA | TRBV5-1
ASSYDLGPGSPLH | NA | TRBV6-5
SVDLLAGGYETQY | NA | TRBV29-1
ASSFGDGALVYEQY | NA | TRBV5-4
ASSHTLGLDYTQY | NA | TRBV7-9
ASSYSGGTSYGYT | NA | TRBV6-5
ASSPDEGNTEAF | NA | TRBV18
ASSPIDSLPYEQY | few | TRBV18